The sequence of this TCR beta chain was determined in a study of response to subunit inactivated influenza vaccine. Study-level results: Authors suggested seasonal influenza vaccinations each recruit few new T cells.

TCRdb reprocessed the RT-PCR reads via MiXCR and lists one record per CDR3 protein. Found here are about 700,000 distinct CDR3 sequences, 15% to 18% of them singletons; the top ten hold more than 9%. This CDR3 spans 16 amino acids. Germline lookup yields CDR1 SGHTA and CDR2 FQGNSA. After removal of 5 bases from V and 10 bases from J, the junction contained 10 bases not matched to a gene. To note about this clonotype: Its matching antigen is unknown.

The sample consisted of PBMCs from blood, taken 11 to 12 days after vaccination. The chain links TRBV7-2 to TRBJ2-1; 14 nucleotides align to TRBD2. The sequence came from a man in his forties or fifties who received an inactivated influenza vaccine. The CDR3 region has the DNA TGTGCCAGCAGCCCCCGACTAGCGGGGGGGCGGGAGGAGCAGTTCTTC. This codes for CASSPRLAGGREEQFF.